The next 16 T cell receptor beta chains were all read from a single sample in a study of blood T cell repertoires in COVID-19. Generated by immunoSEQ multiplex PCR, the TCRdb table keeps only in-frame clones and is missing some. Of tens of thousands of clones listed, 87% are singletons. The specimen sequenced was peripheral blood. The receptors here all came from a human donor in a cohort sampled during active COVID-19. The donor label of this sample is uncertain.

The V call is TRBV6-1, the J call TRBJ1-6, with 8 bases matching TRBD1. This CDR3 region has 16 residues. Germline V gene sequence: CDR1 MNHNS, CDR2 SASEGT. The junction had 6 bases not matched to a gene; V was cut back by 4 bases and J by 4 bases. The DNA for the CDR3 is TGTGCCAGCAGTGGCCGGACAGGGAAATATAATTCACCCCTCCACTTT. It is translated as CASSGRTGKYNSPLHF.

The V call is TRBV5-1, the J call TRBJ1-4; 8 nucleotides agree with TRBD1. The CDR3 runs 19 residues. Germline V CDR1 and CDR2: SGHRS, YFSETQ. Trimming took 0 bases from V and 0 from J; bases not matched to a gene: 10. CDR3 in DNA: TGCGCCAGCAGCTTGGGGACAGGGATAGTTTCCTCAACTAATGAAAAACTGTTTTTT. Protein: CASSLGTGIVSSTNEKLFF.

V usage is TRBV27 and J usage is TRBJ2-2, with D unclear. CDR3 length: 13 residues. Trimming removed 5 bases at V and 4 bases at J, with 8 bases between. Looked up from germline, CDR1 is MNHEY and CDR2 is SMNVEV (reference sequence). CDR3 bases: TGTGCCAGCAGTCTTCAGGTCACCGGGGAGCTGTTTTTT. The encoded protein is CASSLQVTGELFF.

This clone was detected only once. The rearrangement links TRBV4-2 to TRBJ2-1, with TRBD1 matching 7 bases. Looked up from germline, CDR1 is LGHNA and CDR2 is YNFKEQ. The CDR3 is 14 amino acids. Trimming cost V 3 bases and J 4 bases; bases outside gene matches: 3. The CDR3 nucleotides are TGTGCCAGCAGCCAGGGGGACAGTTACAATGAGCAGTTCTTC. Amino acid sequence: CASSQGDSYNEQFF.

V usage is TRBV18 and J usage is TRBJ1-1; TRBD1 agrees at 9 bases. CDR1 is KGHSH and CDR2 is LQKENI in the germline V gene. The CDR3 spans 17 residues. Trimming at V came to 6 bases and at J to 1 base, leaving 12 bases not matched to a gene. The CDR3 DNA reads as TGTGCCAGCTCTTCACGCTCCCCGGGACAGGGGAACACTGAAGCTTTCTTT. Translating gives CASSSRSPGQGNTEAFF.

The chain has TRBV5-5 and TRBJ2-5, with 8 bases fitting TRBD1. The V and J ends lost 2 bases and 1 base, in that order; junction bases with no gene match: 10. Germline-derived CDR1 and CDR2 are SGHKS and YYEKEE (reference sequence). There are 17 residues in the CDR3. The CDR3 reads CASSFYDRGRRQETQYF. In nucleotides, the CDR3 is TGTGCCAGCAGCTTTTATGACAGGGGAAGACGCCAAGAGACCCAGTACTTC.

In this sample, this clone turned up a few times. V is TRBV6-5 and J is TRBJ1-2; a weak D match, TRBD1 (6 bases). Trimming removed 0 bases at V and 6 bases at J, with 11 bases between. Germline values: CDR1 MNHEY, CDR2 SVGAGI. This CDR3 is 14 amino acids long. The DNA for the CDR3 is TGTGCCAGCAGTTACTCGACAGGTTCGAATGGCTACACCTTC. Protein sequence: CASSYSTGSNGYTF.

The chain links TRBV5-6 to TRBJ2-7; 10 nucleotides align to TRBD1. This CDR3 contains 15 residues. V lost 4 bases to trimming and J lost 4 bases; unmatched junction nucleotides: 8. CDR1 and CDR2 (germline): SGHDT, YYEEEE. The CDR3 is CASSPGTGVMYEQYF. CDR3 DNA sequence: TGTGCCAGCAGCCCTGGGACAGGGGTAATGTACGAGCAGTACTTC.

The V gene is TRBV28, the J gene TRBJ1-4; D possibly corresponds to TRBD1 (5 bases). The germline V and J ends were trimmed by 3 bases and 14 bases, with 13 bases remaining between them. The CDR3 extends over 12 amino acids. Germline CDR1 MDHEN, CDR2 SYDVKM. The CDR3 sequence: CASSLVQAALFF. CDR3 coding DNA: TGTGCCAGCAGTTTGGTACAGGCAGCCCTGTTTTTT.

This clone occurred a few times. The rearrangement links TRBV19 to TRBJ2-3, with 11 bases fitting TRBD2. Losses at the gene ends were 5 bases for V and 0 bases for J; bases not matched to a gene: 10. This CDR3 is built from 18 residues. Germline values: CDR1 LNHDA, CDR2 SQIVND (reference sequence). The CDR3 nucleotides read TGTGCCAGTAGTTCGACTAGCGGGACTATGTCTAGCACAGATACGCAGTATTTT. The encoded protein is CASSSTSGTMSSTDTQYF.

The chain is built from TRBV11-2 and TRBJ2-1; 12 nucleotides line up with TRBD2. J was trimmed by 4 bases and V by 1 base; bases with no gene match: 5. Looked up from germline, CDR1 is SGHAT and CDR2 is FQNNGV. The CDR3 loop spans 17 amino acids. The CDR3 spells CASSLGLAGGAYNEQFF. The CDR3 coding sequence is TGTGCCAGCAGCTTAGGGCTAGCGGGGGGGGCGTACAATGAGCAGTTCTTC.

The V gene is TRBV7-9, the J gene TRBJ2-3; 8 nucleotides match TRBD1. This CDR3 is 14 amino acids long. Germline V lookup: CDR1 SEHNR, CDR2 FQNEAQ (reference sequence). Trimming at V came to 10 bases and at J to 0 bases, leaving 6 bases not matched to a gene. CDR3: CATSGQGSTDTQYF. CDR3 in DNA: TGTGCCACGAGCGGACAGGGCAGCACAGATACGCAGTATTTT.

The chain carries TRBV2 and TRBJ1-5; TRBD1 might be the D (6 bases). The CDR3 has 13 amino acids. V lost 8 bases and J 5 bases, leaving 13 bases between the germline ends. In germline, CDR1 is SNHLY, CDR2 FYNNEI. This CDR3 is CASEDSDYQPQHF. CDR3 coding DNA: TGTGCCAGCGAGGACAGTGATTATCAGCCCCAGCATTTT.

CDR3 in amino acids: CASSELAGAGEQFF. In nucleotides, the CDR3 is TGTGCCAGCAGTGAACTTGCGGGGGCGGGTGAGCAGTTCTTC. The chain recombines TRBV2 with TRBJ2-1; the D gene is possibly TRBD2 (7 bases). The CDR3 sequence is 14 residues long. The V end was cut by 2 bases, the J end by 9 bases, with 14 bases between. CDR1 is SNHLY, CDR2 FYNNEI, per germline.

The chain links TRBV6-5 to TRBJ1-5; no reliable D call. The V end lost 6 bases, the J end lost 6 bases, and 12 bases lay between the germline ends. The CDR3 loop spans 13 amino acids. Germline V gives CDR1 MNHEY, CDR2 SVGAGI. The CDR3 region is CASSALEVQPQHF. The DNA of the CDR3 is TGTGCCAGCAGCGCCCTTGAGGTTCAGCCCCAGCATTTT.

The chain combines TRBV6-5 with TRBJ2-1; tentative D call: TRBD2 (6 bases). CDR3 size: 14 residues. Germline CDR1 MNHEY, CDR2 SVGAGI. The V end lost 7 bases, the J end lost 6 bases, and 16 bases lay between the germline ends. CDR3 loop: CASKYSRDRNEQFF. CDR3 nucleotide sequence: TGTGCCAGCAAATACTCGCGGGACCGCAATGAGCAGTTCTTC.